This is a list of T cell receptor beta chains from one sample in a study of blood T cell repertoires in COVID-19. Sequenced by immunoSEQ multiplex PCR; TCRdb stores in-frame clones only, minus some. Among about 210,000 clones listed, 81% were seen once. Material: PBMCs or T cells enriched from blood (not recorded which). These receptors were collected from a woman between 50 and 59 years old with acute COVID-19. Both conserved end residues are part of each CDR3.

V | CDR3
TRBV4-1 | CASSERTGKDYGYTF
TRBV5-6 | CASSLPPQTDTQYF
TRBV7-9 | CASSLGGGATNEKLFF
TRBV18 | CASSWGQGIGTEAFF
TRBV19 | CASRYNPHRELFF
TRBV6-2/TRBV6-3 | CASSSRTPGQSSLGYGYTF
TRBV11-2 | CASSFGSTEAFF
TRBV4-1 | CASSQYGVGLNYGYTF
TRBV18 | CASSPRTGMTETQYF
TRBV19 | CASSITVNTEAFF
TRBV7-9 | CASSPRQDDTQYF
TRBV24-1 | CATMETGGLETEAFF
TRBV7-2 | CASSLAGGAGETQYF
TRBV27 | CASSLRGSDGYTF
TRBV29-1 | CSVGQGRGETQYF
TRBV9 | CASSAAGANTEAFF
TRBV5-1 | CASSLGYQDTQYF
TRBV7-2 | CASSPDRLSSYEQYF
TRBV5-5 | CASSKKLGTDPKYF
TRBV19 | CASSRRTGNTEAFF
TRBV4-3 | CASSPDSRGGIRDNEQFF
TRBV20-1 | CRASGETQYF